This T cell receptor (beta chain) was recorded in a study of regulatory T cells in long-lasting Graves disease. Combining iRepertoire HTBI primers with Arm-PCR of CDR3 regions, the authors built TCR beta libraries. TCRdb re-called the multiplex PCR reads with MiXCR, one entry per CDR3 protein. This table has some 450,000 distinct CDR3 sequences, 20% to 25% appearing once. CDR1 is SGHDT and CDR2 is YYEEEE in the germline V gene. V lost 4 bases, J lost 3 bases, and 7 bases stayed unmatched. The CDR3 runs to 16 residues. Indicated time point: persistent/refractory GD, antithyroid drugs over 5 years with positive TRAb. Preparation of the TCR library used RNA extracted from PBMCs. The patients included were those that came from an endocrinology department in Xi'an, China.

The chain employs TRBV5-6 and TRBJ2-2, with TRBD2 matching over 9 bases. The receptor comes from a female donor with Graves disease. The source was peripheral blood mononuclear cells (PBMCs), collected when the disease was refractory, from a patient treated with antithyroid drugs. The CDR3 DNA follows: TGTGCCAGCAGCCCACCTACTAGCGGGCACACCGGGGAGCTGTTTTTT. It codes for CASSPPTSGHTGELFF. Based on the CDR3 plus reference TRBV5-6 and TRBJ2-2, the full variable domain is DAGVTQSPTHLIKTRGQQVTLRCSPKSGHDTVSWYQQALGQGPQFIFQYYEEEERQRGNFPDRFSGHQFPNYSSELNVNALLLGDSALYLCASSPPTSGHTGELFFGEGSRLTVL.